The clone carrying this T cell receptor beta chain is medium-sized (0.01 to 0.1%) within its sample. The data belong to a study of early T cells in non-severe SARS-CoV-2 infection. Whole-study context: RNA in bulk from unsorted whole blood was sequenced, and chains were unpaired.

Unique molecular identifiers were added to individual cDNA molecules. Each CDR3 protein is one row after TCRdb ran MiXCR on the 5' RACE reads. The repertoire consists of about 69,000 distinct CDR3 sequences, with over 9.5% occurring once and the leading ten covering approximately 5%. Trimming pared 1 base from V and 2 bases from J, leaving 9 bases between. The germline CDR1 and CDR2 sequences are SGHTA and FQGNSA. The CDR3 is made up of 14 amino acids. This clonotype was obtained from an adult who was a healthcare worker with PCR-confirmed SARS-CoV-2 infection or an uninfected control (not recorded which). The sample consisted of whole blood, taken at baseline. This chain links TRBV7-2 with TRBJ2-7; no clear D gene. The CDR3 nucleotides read TGTGCCAGCAGCTTAGTGAGTAGGACCTACGAGCAGTACTTC. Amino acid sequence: CASSLVSRTYEQYF.